This T cell receptor beta chain was sequenced in a study of blood T cell repertoires in COVID-19. Overall study context: The cDNA or gDNA used as material had been derived from T cells, B-cell-depleted T cells, or PBMCs.

Trimming took off 6 bases at V and 3 bases at J, with 19 bases between the two ends. The CDR3 length is 16 residues. CDR1 and CDR2 from the germline V gene are MDHEN and SYDVKM. As handled by the study authors: Estimated nucleated cell counts came from reference gene primer amplification. Profiling relied on immunoSEQ multiplex PCR, and the TCRdb table lists in-frame clones only, not all of them. The DNA gave D and trimming, while V, J and clone size come from that table. Among about 200,000 clones, 90% were seen once, and the ten largest hold approximately 0.62%. The material sequenced was peripheral blood. This chain joins TRBV28 and TRBJ2-3; possibly TRBD2 for D (6 bases). The TCR originated in a man between 50 and 59 years old with acute or convalescent COVID-19. CDR3 sequence reads: CASSLTPGLGTDTQYF. CDR3 sequence (DNA): TGTGCCAGCAGCCTGACCCCGGGACTCGGTACAGATACGCAGTATTTT.